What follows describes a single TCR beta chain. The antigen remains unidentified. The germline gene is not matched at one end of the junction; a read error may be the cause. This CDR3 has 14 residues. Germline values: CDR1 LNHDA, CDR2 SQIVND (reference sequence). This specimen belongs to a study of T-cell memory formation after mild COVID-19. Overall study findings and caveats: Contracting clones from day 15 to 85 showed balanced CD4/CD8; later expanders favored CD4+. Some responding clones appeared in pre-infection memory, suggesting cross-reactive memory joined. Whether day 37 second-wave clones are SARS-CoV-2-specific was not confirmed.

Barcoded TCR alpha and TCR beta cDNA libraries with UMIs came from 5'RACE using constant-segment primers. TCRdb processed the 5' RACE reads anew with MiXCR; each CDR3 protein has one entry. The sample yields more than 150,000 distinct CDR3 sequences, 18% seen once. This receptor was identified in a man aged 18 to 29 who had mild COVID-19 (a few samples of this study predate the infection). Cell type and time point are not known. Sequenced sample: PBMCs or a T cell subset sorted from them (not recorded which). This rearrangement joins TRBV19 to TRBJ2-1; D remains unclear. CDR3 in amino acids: CASSPPVAYTEQFF. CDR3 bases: TGTGCCAGCTCTCCCCCCGTGGCGTACACTGAGCAGTTCTTC.